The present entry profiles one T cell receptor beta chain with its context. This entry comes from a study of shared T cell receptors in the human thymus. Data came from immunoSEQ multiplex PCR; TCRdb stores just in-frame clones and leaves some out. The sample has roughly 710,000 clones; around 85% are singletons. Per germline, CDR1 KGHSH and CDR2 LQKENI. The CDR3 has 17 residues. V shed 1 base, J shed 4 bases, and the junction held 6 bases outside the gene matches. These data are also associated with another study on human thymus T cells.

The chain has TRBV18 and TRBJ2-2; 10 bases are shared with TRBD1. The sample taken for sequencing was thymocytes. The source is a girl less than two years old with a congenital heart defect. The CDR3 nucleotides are TGTGCCAGCTCACCACGAATCCGGGACAGGGGCACCGGGGAGCTGTTTTTT. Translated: CASSPRIRDRGTGELFF.